The clone carrying this T cell receptor (beta chain) was counted once. Antigen: not known. CDR1 GTSNPN and CDR2 SVGIG come from the germline V gene (reference sequence). Trimming removed 4 bases from V and 4 bases from J; junction bases left unmatched: 8. This CDR3 contains 15 residues. Sequencing was at deep level. Method: immunoSEQ multiplex PCR; TCRdb's copy keeps in-frame clones and lacks some. This sample yields hundreds of thousands of clones, of which 90% to 97% are seen a single time; 0.055% to 0.075% belongs to the top ten. The sample comes from a study of shared clonotypes between healthy human individuals. Whole-study findings and limits: Larger estimated richness was generally recorded for naive subsets relative to memory subsets. Roughly 5.3% of naive CD4 clonotypes were common to four donors.

The V call is TRBV30, the J call TRBJ2-3; 10 nucleotides match TRBD2. The origin of this receptor is a woman in her thirties in good health. Specimen: naive CD4+ T cells sorted from blood. This sample's subset: CD45RA+ positively selected. CDR3 DNA: TGTGCCTGGACACTCCTAGCGGGAGAGGCAGATACGCAGTATTTT. It specifies CAWTLLAGEADTQYF.